Listed here are 20 T cell receptor beta chains from one sample, sequenced in a study of blood T cell repertoires in COVID-19. Measured with immunoSEQ multiplex PCR; TCRdb has only the in-frame clones, and not every one. The sample carries some 24,000 clones, nearly 90% recorded once. The sample comprised peripheral blood. These receptors all come from a man between 65 and 79 years old with acute or convalescent COVID-19.

V and J are TRBV28 and TRBJ1-4; 7 bases are shared with TRBD1. The CDR3 consists of 16 residues. Trimming at V came to 6 bases and at J to 3 bases, leaving 10 bases not matched to a gene. Germline V gene data show CDR1 as MDHEN and CDR2 as SYDVKM. The CDR3 sequence: CASSRDGGTANEKLFF. CDR3 DNA sequence: TGTGCCAGCAGCCGGGATGGGGGGACAGCTAATGAAAAACTGTTTTTT.

The CDR3 sequence: CASSQARGQPQHF. In DNA, the CDR3 is TGTGCCAGCAGCCAAGCCCGGGGTCAGCCCCAGCATTTT. The chain employs TRBV3-1 (or the pseudogene TRBV3-2) and TRBJ1-5; D remains unclear. Trimming removed 1 base at V and 6 bases at J, with 7 bases between. The CDR3 loop spans 13 amino acids. CDR1 and CDR2 (germline): LGHDT, YNNKEL (reference sequence).

V gene TRBV5-4 combines with J gene TRBJ1-2; 8 positions match TRBD1. Germline CDR1 is SGHNT and CDR2 is YYREEE (reference sequence). V lost 0 bases and J lost 4; bases outside the gene matches: 5. The CDR3 is 15 amino acids. The CDR3, as DNA: TGTGCCAGCAGCTTGGACGCAGGGGGCCCCTATGGCTACACCTTC. Translated: CASSLDAGGPYGYTF. Full variable domain (remainder filled in from reference TRBV5-4 and TRBJ1-2): ETGVTQSPTHLIKTRGQQVTLRCSSQSGHNTVSWYQQALGQGPQFIFQYYREEENGRGNFPPRFSGLQFPNYSSELNVNALELDDSALYLCASSLDAGGPYGYTFGSGTRLTVV.

The chain recombines TRBV18 with TRBJ2-7, with 7 bases matching TRBD1. The trim removed 6 bases at V and 5 bases at J, leaving 7 bases unmatched. This CDR3 region has 13 residues. From germline, CDR1 is KGHSH and CDR2 LQKENI. The CDR3: CASSYRGGDEQYF. CDR3 coding DNA: TGTGCCAGCTCCTACAGGGGTGGGGACGAGCAGTACTTC.

This chain links TRBV28 with TRBJ1-5; D gene unclear. V lost 3 bases and J lost 3, with 18 bases in between. The CDR3 runs 17 residues. Germline values: CDR1 MDHEN, CDR2 SYDVKM. This CDR3 reads CASSFRPKHRHNQPQHF. DNA for the CDR3: TGTGCCAGCAGTTTCCGGCCCAAGCACAGACACAATCAGCCCCAGCATTTT.

The V and J genes are TRBV28 and TRBJ1-5; D is uncertain. Trimming shortened V by 5 bases and J by 6 bases, and 8 bases separated the two germline ends. Germline V lookup: CDR1 MDHEN, CDR2 SYDVKM. This CDR3 is 12 amino acids long. The CDR3 is CASSLPSQPQHF. The CDR3 DNA reads as TGTGCCAGCAGTCTCCCTAGTCAGCCCCAGCATTTT. Filled out from reference TRBV28 and TRBJ1-5, the complete variable domain reads DVKVTQSSRYLVKRTGEKVFLECVQDMDHENMFWYRQDPGLGLRLIYFSYDVKMKEKGDIPEGYSVSREKKERFSLILESASTNQTSMYLCASSLPSQPQHFGDGTRLSIL.

This chain connects TRBV7-9 to TRBJ2-5; tentatively, D is TRBD1 (5 bases). Germline loops: CDR1 SEHNR, CDR2 FQNEAQ (reference sequence). The CDR3 runs to 11 residues. Between the trimmed V and J ends, which lost 6 bases and 3 bases, there was a span of 5 bases. CDR3 sequence reads: CASRQEETQYF. The CDR3 DNA reads as TGTGCCAGCAGACAGGAAGAGACCCAGTACTTC.

The rearrangement links TRBV28 to TRBJ1-2, with 9 bases identical to TRBD1. CDR1 is MDHEN, CDR2 SYDVKM, per germline. The CDR3 contains 16 residues. V was clipped by 4 bases and J by 4 bases; unmatched bases: 10. The CDR3 spells CASSSPNRGQGYGYTF. The DNA of the CDR3 is TGTGCCAGCAGTTCCCCGAACAGGGGGCAAGGCTATGGCTACACCTTC.

The rearrangement links TRBV10-3 to TRBJ1-1; the match to TRBD1 covers 9 bases. Per the germline V gene, CDR1 is ENHRY and CDR2 is SYGVKD. Unmatched junction bases numbered 5, after V lost 7 bases and J lost 5 bases. There are 13 residues in the CDR3. The CDR3 protein is CAIILDRGTEAFF. CDR3 bases: TGTGCCATCATTCTAGACAGGGGGACTGAAGCTTTCTTT.

J is TRBJ2-3 and V is TRBV11-3; 8 bases fit TRBD1. Looked up from germline, CDR1 is SGHNT and CDR2 is YENEEA. This CDR3 region has 14 residues. The V segment lost 5 bases and the J segment 3 bases; nucleotides outside the gene matches: 4. CDR3 sequence reads: CASSPRTGTDTQYF. The CDR3 nucleotides read TGTGCCAGCAGCCCAAGGACAGGGACAGATACGCAGTATTTT.

This clone was picked up a small number of times. The gene calls are TRBV24-1 and TRBJ2-7; D is possibly TRBD1 (6 bases). Germline V gene sequence: CDR1 KGHDR, CDR2 SFDVKD. The V end was cut by 6 bases, the J end by 4 bases, with 12 bases between. There are 13 residues in the CDR3. CDR3 sequence reads: CATSKTGVYEQYF. The CDR3 bases are TGTGCCACCAGTAAGACAGGAGTATACGAGCAGTACTTC.

The chain employs TRBV20-1 and TRBJ2-1, with TRBD1 matching over 9 bases. The J segment lost 3 bases and the V segment lost 3 bases, leaving 9 bases of the junction unmatched. Germline V gene lookup returns CDR1 DFQATT and CDR2 SNEGSKA (reference sequence). The CDR3 sequence is 16 residues long. The CDR3 reads CSASWRDRAFYNEQFF. The CDR3 DNA is TGCAGTGCTAGTTGGAGGGACAGGGCCTTCTACAATGAGCAGTTCTTC.

V and J are TRBV28 and TRBJ1-4; no clear D. The CDR3 contains 14 residues. Trimming stripped 5 bases from V and 3 bases from J, with 10 bases between. The germline V gene has CDR1 MDHEN and CDR2 SYDVKM. The CDR3 here is CASSQQSSNEKLFF. CDR3 coding DNA: TGTGCCAGCAGTCAACAGTCATCTAATGAAAAACTGTTTTTT.

The chain carries TRBV6-6 and TRBJ2-1; 10 bases agree with TRBD1. CDR1 and CDR2 from the germline V gene are MNHNY and SVGAGI (reference sequence). The V gene end was trimmed by 5 bases and the J gene end by 12 bases; junction bases not matched to a gene: 10. The CDR3 is 14 residues long. In DNA form, the CDR3 reads TGTGCCAGCAGTACCGGGACAGGGGTGGAAGGGCAGTTCTTC. Protein sequence: CASSTGTGVEGQFF.

The chain is built from TRBV7-9 and TRBJ2-1; 11 positions match TRBD2. V lost 11 bases to trimming and J lost 8 bases; unmatched junction nucleotides: 8. The CDR3 totals 13 residues. Germline V lookup: CDR1 SEHNR, CDR2 FQNEAQ (reference sequence). CDR3 DNA sequence: TGTGCCTCATTAGCGGGAGGGAGGGATGAGCAGTTCTTC. This translates into CASLAGGRDEQFF.

This clone appeared a single time. The chain employs TRBV28 and TRBJ2-1; 7 bases map to TRBD2. The V gene end was trimmed by 3 bases and the J gene end by 4 bases; junction bases not matched to a gene: 3. The CDR3 length is 14 residues. Germline V gene sequence: CDR1 MDHEN, CDR2 SYDVKM. This CDR3 is CASSFGTTYNEQFF. CDR3 sequence (DNA): TGTGCCAGCAGTTTCGGGACTACGTACAATGAGCAGTTCTTC.

The gene calls are TRBV6-2 or TRBV6-3 and TRBJ2-5; D is possibly TRBD1 (5 bases). The CDR3 extends over 13 amino acids. CDR1 MNHEY and CDR2 SVGEGT come from the germline V gene. Trimming cost V 6 bases and J 2 bases, with 10 bases left between them. The CDR3 DNA reads as TGTGCCAGCAGATACAGGAGTCAAGAGACCCAGTACTTC. Translated, it gives CASRYRSQETQYF.

CDR3 nucleotides: TGTGCCAGCAGCTTATCTCTTGGGAGGGACGAGCAGTACTTC. Its translation: CASSLSLGRDEQYF. V is TRBV7-9 and J is TRBJ2-7; TRBD2 agrees at 7 bases. The CDR3 sequence is 14 residues long. The germline gives CDR1 SEHNR, CDR2 FQNEAQ (reference sequence). J lost 5 bases, V lost 2 bases, and 6 bases had no gene match.

The V gene is TRBV6-5, the J gene TRBJ2-3; TRBD2 is a possible D gene (5 bases). Trimming pared 6 bases from V and 0 bases from J, leaving 10 bases between. This CDR3 comprises 14 residues. CDR1 is MNHEY and CDR2 is SVGAGI in the germline V gene. The CDR3 DNA reads as TGTGCCAGCAGACGGGGAACGAGCACAGATACGCAGTATTTT. This encodes CASRRGTSTDTQYF.

V is TRBV5-6 and J is TRBJ2-1, with TRBD2 identical over 10 bases. The germline gives CDR1 SGHDT, CDR2 YYEEEE. The CDR3 loop spans 16 amino acids. Trimming took 4 bases from V and 4 from J; bases not matched to a gene: 8. DNA for the CDR3: TGTGCCAGCAGCGACGCGACTAGCGGGCAATACAATGAGCAGTTCTTC. It encodes CASSDATSGQYNEQFF. Using reference TRBV5-6 and TRBJ2-1 for the parts outside the CDR3, the full variable domain is DAGVTQSPTHLIKTRGQQVTLRCSPKSGHDTVSWYQQALGQGPQFIFQYYEEEERQRGNFPDRFSGHQFPNYSSELNVNALLLGDSALYLCASSDATSGQYNEQFFGPGTRLTVL.